Listed below are T cell receptor beta chains from one sample, sequenced in a study of T cell changes during pregnancy in multiple sclerosis. Repertoires were generated with immunoSEQ multiplex PCR, while TCRdb's copy carries only in-frame clones and drops some. The data contain 110,000 or so clones, approximately 93% of them singletons. Sequences were derived from peripheral blood, sampled before pregnancy. The receptors derive from a female donor with multiple sclerosis, enrolled in a pregnancy study. Each CDR3 is given with its conserved first and last residue. The D gene is left open where the match is weak. A clone size is listed for some rows: how often the clone was seen (once, few, many), or a class if it is expanded.

j_gene: TRBJ1-5; d_gene: TRBD1; abundance: NA; v_gene: TRBV28; CDR3aa: CASNRPDRGDQPQHF; CDR3nt: TGTGCCAGCAACCGACCGGACAGGGGTGATCAGCCCCAGCATTTT
j_gene: TRBJ1-1; d_gene: NA; abundance: NA; v_gene: TRBV7-6; CDR3aa: CASSGREMNTEAFF; CDR3nt: TGTGCCAGCTCCGGTAGGGAGATGAACACTGAAGCTTTCTTT
j_gene: TRBJ2-7; d_gene: NA; abundance: NA; v_gene: TRBV9; CDR3aa: CASSSRGYEQYF; CDR3nt: TGTGCCAGCAGCTCAAGGGGGTACGAGCAGTACTTC
j_gene: TRBJ1-2; d_gene: TRBD1; abundance: few; v_gene: TRBV19; CDR3aa: CASSIRQGGYGYTF; CDR3nt: TGTGCCAGTAGTATACGACAGGGTGGCTATGGCTACACCTTC
j_gene: TRBJ2-3; d_gene: TRBD2; abundance: NA; v_gene: TRBV5-1; CDR3aa: CASSLRTSAVADTQYF; CDR3nt: TGCGCCAGCAGCTTGCGGACTAGCGCTGTGGCAGATACGCAGTATTTT
j_gene: TRBJ1-2; d_gene: NA; abundance: few; v_gene: TRBV19; CDR3aa: CASSRTAGVYGYTF; CDR3nt: TGTGCCAGTAGTCGGACAGCAGGAGTCTATGGCTACACCTTC
j_gene: TRBJ1-3; d_gene: NA; abundance: NA; v_gene: TRBV5-1; CDR3aa: CASSLAGGQGQSNTIYF; CDR3nt: TGCGCCAGCAGCTTGGCGGGTGGACAAGGACAGTCAAACACCATATATTTT
j_gene: TRBJ2-2; d_gene: TRBD1; abundance: NA; v_gene: TRBV7-3; CDR3aa: CASRPGTANTGELFF; CDR3nt: TGTGCCAGCAGACCAGGGACAGCGAACACCGGGGAGCTGTTTTTT
j_gene: TRBJ2-3; d_gene: TRBD2; abundance: NA; v_gene: TRBV5-1; CDR3aa: CASSRAGGPTDTQYF; CDR3nt: TGCGCCAGCAGCCGAGCGGGAGGACCCACAGATACGCAGTATTTT
j_gene: TRBJ1-2; d_gene: TRBD1; abundance: once; v_gene: TRBV19; CDR3aa: CASKTGANYGYTF; CDR3nt: TGTGCCAGTAAAACAGGGGCAAACTATGGCTACACCTTC
j_gene: TRBJ1-1; d_gene: TRBD1; abundance: NA; v_gene: TRBV15; CDR3aa: CATSRDRGLGTEAFF; CDR3nt: TGTGCCACCAGCAGAGACAGGGGGCTTGGCACTGAAGCTTTCTTT
j_gene: TRBJ2-2; d_gene: NA; abundance: NA; v_gene: TRBV18; CDR3aa: CASSLSGQGGTGELFF; CDR3nt: TGTGCCAGCTCACTCTCCGGACAGGGAGGGACCGGGGAGCTGTTTTTT
j_gene: TRBJ2-2; d_gene: TRBD2; abundance: NA; v_gene: TRBV15; CDR3aa: CATSRDLATSGAGELFF; CDR3nt: TGTGCCACCAGCAGAGATCTCGCCACTAGCGGGGCCGGGGAGCTGTTTTTT
j_gene: TRBJ2-5; d_gene: TRBD2; abundance: NA; v_gene: TRBV10-3; CDR3aa: CAIRGALAGGPVGETQYF; CDR3nt: TGTGCCATCCGGGGTGCTTTAGCGGGGGGGCCGGTTGGAGAGACCCAGTACTTC
j_gene: TRBJ2-2; d_gene: NA; abundance: NA; v_gene: TRBV5-1; CDR3aa: CASRYIAGTAGTGELFF; CDR3nt: TGCGCCAGCAGGTATATCGCCGGGACAGCGGGCACCGGGGAGCTGTTTTTT
j_gene: TRBJ1-1; d_gene: NA; abundance: once; v_gene: TRBV5-4; CDR3aa: CASSLVGSSTEAFF; CDR3nt: TGTGCCAGCAGCTTGGTCGGGTCGAGCACTGAAGCTTTCTTT
j_gene: TRBJ1-1; d_gene: NA; abundance: few; v_gene: TRBV9; CDR3aa: CASSLTGTAEAFF; CDR3nt: TGTGCCAGCAGTCTTACAGGGACCGCTGAAGCTTTCTTT
j_gene: TRBJ2-7; d_gene: NA; abundance: NA; v_gene: TRBV9; CDR3aa: CASSVGGGMDEQYF; CDR3nt: TGTGCCAGCAGCGTAGGAGGAGGGATGGACGAGCAGTACTTC
j_gene: TRBJ2-7; d_gene: NA; abundance: NA; v_gene: TRBV30; CDR3aa: CAWSLAGASEQYF; CDR3nt: TGTGCCTGGAGTTTGGCAGGGGCCAGCGAGCAGTACTTC
j_gene: TRBJ2-2; d_gene: TRBD2; abundance: NA; v_gene: TRBV5-4; CDR3aa: CASKLFREGGTGELFF; CDR3nt: TGTGCCAGCAAGCTTTTTCGGGAGGGCGGCACCGGGGAGCTGTTTTTT
j_gene: TRBJ2-2; d_gene: TRBD1; abundance: NA; v_gene: TRBV2; CDR3aa: CASSAGQGFGELFF; CDR3nt: TGTGCCAGCAGTGCGGGACAGGGGTTCGGGGAGCTGTTTTTT
j_gene: TRBJ2-7; d_gene: TRBD1; abundance: NA; v_gene: TRBV11-2; CDR3aa: CASSSLGATGGSYEQYF; CDR3nt: TGTGCCAGCAGCTCCTTAGGTGCGACAGGGGGCTCCTACGAGCAGTACTTC
j_gene: TRBJ1-2; d_gene: TRBD1; abundance: NA; v_gene: TRBV19; CDR3aa: CASSNRQGGWVYGYTF; CDR3nt: TGTGCCAGTAGTAATCGACAGGGTGGTTGGGTCTATGGCTACACCTTC
j_gene: TRBJ1-4; d_gene: NA; abundance: NA; v_gene: TRBV19; CDR3aa: CASSYHQGLNEKLFF; CDR3nt: TGTGCCAGTAGTTATCATCAGGGACTTAATGAAAAACTGTTTTTT
j_gene: TRBJ2-7; d_gene: NA; abundance: NA; v_gene: TRBV21-1; CDR3aa: CFDTSKREAGYEQYF; CDR3nt: TGTTTTGACACCTCGAAGAGGGAAGCTGGCTACGAGCAGTACTTC
j_gene: TRBJ1-2; d_gene: NA; abundance: NA; v_gene: TRBV28; CDR3aa: CASSSAGYGYTF; CDR3nt: TGTGCCAGCAGTTCCGCAGGGTATGGCTACACCTTC
j_gene: TRBJ2-2; d_gene: NA; abundance: NA; v_gene: TRBV4-1; CDR3aa: CASSRGPGELFF; CDR3nt: TGCGCCAGCAGCCGGGGGCCCGGGGAGCTGTTTTTT
j_gene: TRBJ2-1; d_gene: TRBD2; abundance: NA; v_gene: TRBV28; CDR3aa: CASSFTSGGKDEQFF; CDR3nt: TGTGCCAGCAGTTTTACTAGCGGGGGGAAGGATGAGCAGTTCTTC
j_gene: TRBJ2-5; d_gene: NA; abundance: NA; v_gene: TRBV5-1; CDR3aa: CASSLEGSETQYF; CDR3nt: TGCGCCAGCAGCTTGGAGGGGTCCGAGACCCAGTACTTC
j_gene: TRBJ2-7; d_gene: TRBD1; abundance: NA; v_gene: TRBV28; CDR3aa: CASSSGTGGGEQYF; CDR3nt: TGTGCCAGCAGCTCCGGGACAGGGGGCGGTGAGCAGTACTTC
j_gene: TRBJ1-5; d_gene: NA; abundance: NA; v_gene: TRBV6-6; CDR3aa: CASSLQTGNQPQHF; CDR3nt: TGTGCCAGCAGCTTACAGACAGGCAATCAGCCCCAGCATTTT
j_gene: TRBJ1-2; d_gene: NA; abundance: once; v_gene: TRBV6-5; CDR3aa: CASMGAFYGYTF; CDR3nt: TGTGCCAGCATGGGGGCTTTCTATGGCTACACCTTC
j_gene: TRBJ1-5; d_gene: NA; abundance: NA; v_gene: TRBV2; CDR3aa: CASSTLNGEPQHF; CDR3nt: TGTGCCAGCAGTACCCTAAATGGAGAGCCCCAGCATTTT
j_gene: TRBJ2-5; d_gene: NA; abundance: once; v_gene: TRBV29-1; CDR3aa: CSVTRGGKSETQYF; CDR3nt: TGCAGCGTCACCAGGGGAGGGAAGTCGGAGACCCAGTACTTC
j_gene: TRBJ2-7; d_gene: TRBD1; abundance: NA; v_gene: TRBV30; CDR3aa: CAALRDSSYEQYF; CDR3nt: TGTGCCGCACTCCGGGACAGCTCCTACGAGCAGTACTTC
j_gene: TRBJ1-4; d_gene: TRBD1; abundance: NA; v_gene: TRBV5-6; CDR3aa: CASSRGQVSEKLFF; CDR3nt: TGTGCCAGCAGCCGAGGACAGGTAAGTGAAAAACTGTTTTTT
j_gene: TRBJ2-5; d_gene: TRBD2; abundance: NA; v_gene: TRBV5-1; CDR3aa: CASSLGSREGEETQYF; CDR3nt: TGCGCCAGCAGCTTGGGCTCGCGGGAGGGCGAAGAGACCCAGTACTTC
j_gene: TRBJ2-7; d_gene: NA; abundance: NA; v_gene: TRBV29-1; CDR3aa: CSVETRAYEQYF; CDR3nt: TGCAGCGTTGAAACTCGGGCCTACGAGCAGTACTTC
j_gene: TRBJ1-4; d_gene: NA; abundance: NA; v_gene: TRBV28; CDR3aa: CASTPLSTNEKLFF; CDR3nt: TGTGCCAGCACCCCCCTCTCAACTAATGAAAAACTGTTTTTT
j_gene: TRBJ2-1; d_gene: NA; abundance: NA; v_gene: TRBV6-5; CDR3aa: CASSSGLDYNEQFF; CDR3nt: TGTGCCAGCAGTTCGGGACTCGACTACAATGAGCAGTTCTTC
j_gene: TRBJ2-7; d_gene: TRBD1; abundance: NA; v_gene: TRBV5-4; CDR3aa: CASSPRTGGDEQYF; CDR3nt: TGTGCCAGCAGCCCGAGGACAGGGGGCGACGAGCAGTACTTC
j_gene: TRBJ2-7; d_gene: TRBD2; abundance: NA; v_gene: TRBV6-1; CDR3aa: CASISGLAGQYEQYF; CDR3nt: TGTGCCAGCATTTCGGGACTAGCGGGTCAATACGAGCAGTACTTC
j_gene: TRBJ1-5; d_gene: TRBD1; abundance: NA; v_gene: TRBV30; CDR3aa: CAWSHGAGQGLYHF; CDR3nt: TGTGCCTGGAGTCATGGGGCGGGACAGGGGCTTTATCATTTT
j_gene: TRBJ2-5; d_gene: TRBD2; abundance: NA; v_gene: TRBV5-4; CDR3aa: CASSPGLAGPLGETQYF; CDR3nt: TGTGCCAGCAGCCCGGGACTAGCGGGCCCACTCGGGGAGACCCAGTACTTC
j_gene: TRBJ1-2; d_gene: TRBD1; abundance: NA; v_gene: TRBV9; CDR3aa: CASSTGEIHGYTF; CDR3nt: TGTGCCAGCAGCACAGGGGAAATCCATGGCTACACCTTC
j_gene: TRBJ1-2; d_gene: NA; abundance: NA; v_gene: TRBV5-1; CDR3aa: CASSLWFGGVGYTF; CDR3nt: TGCGCCAGCAGCTTGTGGTTCGGGGGAGTAGGCTACACCTTC
j_gene: TRBJ1-1; d_gene: NA; abundance: NA; v_gene: TRBV27; CDR3aa: CAASDRLNTEAFF; CDR3nt: TGTGCCGCTTCAGACAGGTTGAACACTGAAGCTTTCTTT
j_gene: TRBJ2-1; d_gene: TRBD2; abundance: once; v_gene: TRBV18; CDR3aa: CASSPPLLAGTYNEQFF; CDR3nt: TGTGCCAGCTCACCTCCTCTACTAGCGGGAACCTACAATGAGCAGTTCTTC
j_gene: TRBJ2-7; d_gene: TRBD2; abundance: NA; v_gene: TRBV28; CDR3aa: CASSFKTGLTSGTYEQYF; CDR3nt: TGTGCCAGCAGTTTTAAAACGGGACTGACTAGCGGAACCTACGAGCAGTACTTC
j_gene: TRBJ1-6; d_gene: TRBD1; abundance: NA; v_gene: TRBV18; CDR3aa: CASSRFPGGPGQGSSPLHF; CDR3nt: TGTGCCAGCTCACGCTTTCCCGGGGGACCGGGACAGGGTTCCTCACCCCTCCACTTT
j_gene: TRBJ2-1; d_gene: TRBD2; abundance: NA; v_gene: TRBV5-1; CDR3aa: CASSLEPSGGAYNEQFF; CDR3nt: TGCGCCAGCAGCTTGGAGCCTAGCGGGGGCGCCTACAATGAGCAGTTCTTC
j_gene: TRBJ2-1; d_gene: TRBD2; abundance: NA; v_gene: TRBV7-3; CDR3aa: CASSSAAGVRNEQFF; CDR3nt: TGTGCCAGCAGCTCTGCAGCGGGAGTGAGAAATGAGCAGTTCTTC
j_gene: TRBJ1-1; d_gene: NA; abundance: once; v_gene: TRBV6-1; CDR3aa: CASSDRGNTEAFF; CDR3nt: TGTGCCAGCAGTGACAGGGGTAACACTGAAGCTTTCTTT
j_gene: TRBJ1-1; d_gene: NA; abundance: NA; v_gene: TRBV19; CDR3aa: CASSFTENTEAFF; CDR3nt: TGTGCCAGTAGTTTCACAGAGAACACTGAAGCTTTCTTT
j_gene: TRBJ1-1; d_gene: NA; abundance: NA; v_gene: TRBV6-5; CDR3aa: CASSVQGVAFF; CDR3nt: TGTGCCAGCAGCGTCCAGGGTGTAGCTTTCTTT
j_gene: TRBJ1-1; d_gene: TRBD1; abundance: NA; v_gene: TRBV10-3; CDR3aa: CAIGGQGMNTEAFF; CDR3nt: TGTGCCATTGGGGGACAGGGGATGAACACTGAAGCTTTCTTT
j_gene: TRBJ1-1; d_gene: NA; abundance: NA; v_gene: TRBV19; CDR3aa: CASSMSRGTEAFF; CDR3nt: TGTGCCAGTAGTATGTCCCGAGGCACTGAAGCTTTCTTT
j_gene: TRBJ2-1; d_gene: TRBD1; abundance: NA; v_gene: TRBV7-9; CDR3aa: CASSLRTGSSSYNEQFF; CDR3nt: TGTGCCAGCAGCCTCCGGACAGGGTCGAGCTCCTACAATGAGCAGTTCTTC